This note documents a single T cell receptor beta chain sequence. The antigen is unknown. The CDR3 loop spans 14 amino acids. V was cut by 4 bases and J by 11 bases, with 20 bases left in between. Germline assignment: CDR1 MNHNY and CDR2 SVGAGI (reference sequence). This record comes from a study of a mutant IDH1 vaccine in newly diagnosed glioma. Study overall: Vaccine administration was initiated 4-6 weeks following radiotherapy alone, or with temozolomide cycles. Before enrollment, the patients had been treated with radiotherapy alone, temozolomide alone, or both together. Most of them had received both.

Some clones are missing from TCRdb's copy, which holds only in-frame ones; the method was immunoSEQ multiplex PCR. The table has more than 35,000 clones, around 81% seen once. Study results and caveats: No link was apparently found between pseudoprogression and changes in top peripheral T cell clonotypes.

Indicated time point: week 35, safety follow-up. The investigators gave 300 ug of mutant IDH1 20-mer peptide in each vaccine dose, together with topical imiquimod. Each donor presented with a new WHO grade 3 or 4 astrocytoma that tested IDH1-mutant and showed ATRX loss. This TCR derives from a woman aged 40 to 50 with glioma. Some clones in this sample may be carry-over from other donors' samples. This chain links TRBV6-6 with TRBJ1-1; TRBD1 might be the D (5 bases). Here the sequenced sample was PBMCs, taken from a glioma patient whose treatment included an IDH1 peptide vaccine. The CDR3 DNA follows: TGTGCCAGCAGTTCCCCCAGGGATCAGTTTATGGCTTTCTTT. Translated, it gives CASSSPRDQFMAFF.